What follows describes a single TCR beta chain. Its matching antigen is unknown. Other DNA sequences from this sample encode an identical CDR3 as well. Noted treatment: oral pan-JAK inhibitor, 5-10 mg twice daily. This specimen comes from a study of CD8+ T cells in alopecia areata. Findings and limits, study-wide: Scalp samples also yield sequences of resident alphabeta T cells from normal skin.

CDR3 length: 15 amino acids. V was trimmed by 3 bases and J by 8 bases, leaving 22 bases between them. Germline CDR1 reads SQVTM; CDR2 reads ANQGSEA. Isolated RNA was reverse transcribed into cDNA used as the sequencing template. The assay was immunoSEQ multiplex PCR, and TCRdb's table has in-frame clones only and misses some. The table lists over 85,000 clones, approximately 70% of them singletons. The chain combines TRBV29-1 with TRBJ1-2; maybe TRBD1 (5 bases). This sequence originates from a human donor with alopecia areata. The specimen comprised CD8+ T cells sorted from blood, sampled between weeks 43 and 45, from a patient treated with tofacitinib. The CDR3 bases are TGCAGCGTTGAGGGGGGTCCAATTCCCTTTGGGGGCTACACCTTC. Protein: CSVEGGPIPFGGYTF.